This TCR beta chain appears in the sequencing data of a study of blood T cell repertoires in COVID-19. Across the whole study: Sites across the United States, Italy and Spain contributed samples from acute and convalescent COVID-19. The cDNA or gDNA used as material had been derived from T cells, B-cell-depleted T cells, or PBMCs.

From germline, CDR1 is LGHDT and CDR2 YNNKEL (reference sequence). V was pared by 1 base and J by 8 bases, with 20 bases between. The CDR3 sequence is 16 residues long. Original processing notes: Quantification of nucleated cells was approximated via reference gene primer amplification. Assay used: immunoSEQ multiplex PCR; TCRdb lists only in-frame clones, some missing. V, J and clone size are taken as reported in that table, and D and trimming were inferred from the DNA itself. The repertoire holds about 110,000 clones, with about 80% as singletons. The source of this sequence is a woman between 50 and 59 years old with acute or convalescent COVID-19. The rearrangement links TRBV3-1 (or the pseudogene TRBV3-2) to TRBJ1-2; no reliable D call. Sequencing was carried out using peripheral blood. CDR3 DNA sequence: TGTGCCAGCAGCCAAGTTCCCCTTCCATCCACGGAGGGCTACACCTTC. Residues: CASSQVPLPSTEGYTF.